The 9 T cell receptor beta chains reported below all come from one sample, sequenced in a study of T cell repertoires in cytomegalovirus infection. TCRdb fed the reads into MiXCR, producing one record per CDR3 protein. Here the sample spans some 200,000 distinct CDR3 sequences, approximately 19% being singletons. Sequencing used PBMCs. The receptor source for this set is a human donor in good health (CMV status not recorded). Some clones in this sample may be carry-over from other donors' samples.

This clonotype showed up many times. The chain links TRBV7-2 to TRBJ1-1; 7 bases are a match to TRBD1. The CDR3 runs 14 residues. Germline CDR1 is SGHTA and CDR2 is FQGNSA. J gave up 2 bases and V 5 bases, and 5 bases lay outside the gene matches. The CDR3 sequence is CASSPGTANTEAFF. CDR3 nucleotides: TGTGCCAGCAGCCCCGGGACAGCAAACACTGAAGCTTTCTTT. Variable domain in full (rest from reference TRBV7-2 and TRBJ1-1): GAGVSQSPSNKVTEKGKDVELRCDPISGHTALYWYRQSLGQGLEFLIYFQGNSAPDKSGLPSDRFSAERTGGSVSTLTIQRTQQEDSAVYLCASSPGTANTEAFFGQGTRLTVV.

This clonotype was found a few times. V and J are TRBV11-2 and TRBJ2-3; 9 nucleotides match TRBD2. The V and J ends lost 4 bases and 2 bases, in that order; junction bases with no gene match: 1. Germline CDR1 is SGHAT and CDR2 is FQNNGV. The CDR3 is 14 amino acids. The CDR3, as DNA: TGTGCCAGCAGCTCTAGCGGGATCACAGATACGCAGTATTTT. Translating it yields CASSSSGITDTQYF.

This clonotype was recorded at least ten times. V is TRBV6-1 and J is TRBJ2-2, with TRBD1 as a possible D gene (5 bases). The CDR3 sequence is 15 residues long. The ends were cut back, 11 bases at V and 4 bases at J, with 20 bases in the middle. Germline CDR1 and CDR2: MNHNS and SASEGT. CDR3 bases: TGTGCCGGAAAGGCAGGGCACGCGGCCACCGGGGAGCTGTTTTTT. Amino acids: CAGKAGHAATGELFF.

The chain recombines TRBV27 with TRBJ1-4; 9 nucleotides agree with TRBD1. The CDR3 length is 14 residues. CDR1 and CDR2 from the germline V gene are MNHEY and SMNVEV (reference sequence). Trimming removed 10 bases from V and 8 bases from J; junction bases left unmatched: 11. The CDR3, as DNA: TGTGCCACCTCCGGGACAGGGTCGAACGAAAAACTGTTTTTT. Amino acids: CATSGTGSNEKLFF.

The rearrangement links TRBV5-6 to TRBJ2-6, with a possible D match to TRBD1 (5 bases). V lost 4 bases to trimming and J lost 1 base, with 9 bases between them. CDR3 size: 15 residues. Germline V gene data show CDR1 as SGHDT and CDR2 as YYEEEE. CDR3: CASSRQLSGANVLTF. The CDR3 DNA is TGTGCCAGCAGCCGACAGCTTTCTGGGGCCAACGTCCTGACTTTC.

This chain connects TRBV20-1 to TRBJ2-3; D perhaps matches TRBD2 (6 bases). From germline, CDR1 is DFQATT and CDR2 SNEGSKA (reference sequence). V lost 1 base to trimming and J lost 0 bases, with 8 bases between them. The CDR3 runs to 14 residues. Here the CDR3 reads CSARGGTSTDTQYF. The DNA for the CDR3 is TGCAGTGCTAGAGGCGGGACTAGCACAGATACGCAGTATTTT.

This clonotype has a count of ten or more. The J gene is TRBJ1-5, the V gene TRBV7-6; 7 bases fit TRBD1. This CDR3 has 14 residues. The V gene's germline CDR1 is SGHVS and CDR2 FNYEAQ. Trimming took 6 bases from V and 6 from J; bases not matched to a gene: 8. The CDR3 sequence is CASSRDRAGQPQHF. The CDR3 coding sequence is TGTGCCAGCAGTCGTGACAGGGCAGGTCAGCCCCAGCATTTT. Full variable domain (missing parts from reference TRBV7-6 and TRBJ1-5): GAGVSQSPRYKVTKRGQDVALRCDPISGHVSLYWYRQALGQGPEFLTYFNYEAQQDKSGLPNDRFSAERPEGSISTLTIQRTEQRDSAMYRCASSRDRAGQPQHFGDGTRLSIL.

This clonotype has a handful of counts. V gene TRBV28 combines with J gene TRBJ2-5; the D gene is possibly TRBD1 (5 bases). The CDR3 is made up of 14 amino acids. Germline V lookup: CDR1 MDHEN, CDR2 SYDVKM. V shed 6 bases and J shed 2 bases, with 13 bases lying between them. CDR3 bases: TGTGCCAGCAGCCTCCCGACAGTTCAAGAGACCCAGTACTTC. As protein: CASSLPTVQETQYF.

The chain joins TRBV19 to TRBJ1-1, with D tentatively TRBD1 (6 bases). Trimming left V 6 bases short and J 0 bases short, with 14 bases between. Germline lookup yields CDR1 LNHDA and CDR2 SQIVND (reference sequence). The CDR3 is made up of 15 amino acids. CDR3 loop: CASSRRQAMNTEAFF. The CDR3 DNA reads TGTGCCAGTAGCCGAAGACAGGCGATGAACACTGAAGCTTTCTTT.